This entry lists 15 T cell receptor beta chains sequenced from one sample in a study of graft-versus-host responses after intestinal transplantation. Here immunoSEQ multiplex PCR was the method, and the copy in TCRdb shows in-frame clones only, minus some. The table includes 90,000 to 150,000 clones, 95% detected once. No antigen has been assigned to these receptors. Sequenced here: unstimulated CD8+ T cells sorted from spleen or lymph node cells, sampled before intestinal transplant. Receptors originate from a human donor who received an intestinal transplant.

This chain joins TRBV29-1 and TRBJ2-7; D may correspond to TRBD1 or TRBD2 (5 bases each). This CDR3 region has 14 residues. CDR1 and CDR2 (germline): SQVTM, ANQGSEA. Deletions cut 1 base from V and 2 bases from J, with 12 bases between. DNA of the CDR3: TGCAGCGTTGAAGGAGAGTGGGGGACCTACGAGCAGTACTTC. This encodes CSVEGEWGTYEQYF.

The chain is built from TRBV7-9 and TRBJ1-3, with TRBD1 as a possible D gene (5 bases). The CDR3 is 14 amino acids. Trimming took 7 bases from V and 2 from J, leaving 12 bases between them. From germline, CDR1 is SEHNR and CDR2 FQNEAQ (reference sequence). CDR3 sequence reads: CASTSGVTGNTIYF. The CDR3 bases are TGTGCCAGCACTTCGGGGGTTACTGGAAACACCATATATTTT. Drawing the rest from reference TRBV7-9 and TRBJ1-3, the complete variable domain is DTGVSQNPRHKITKRGQNVTFRCDPISEHNRLYWYRQTLGQGPEFLTYFQNEAQLEKSRLLSDRFSAERPKGSFSTLEIQRTEQGDSAMYLCASTSGVTGNTIYFGEGSWLTVV.

The V gene is TRBV19, the J gene TRBJ1-1; D is ambiguous. This CDR3 comprises 13 residues. The V gene lost 3 bases and the J gene lost 4 bases, with 9 bases spanning the gap. Germline V lookup: CDR1 LNHDA, CDR2 SQIVND (reference sequence). The CDR3 is CASSMVWGTEAFF. Here the CDR3 DNA reads TGTGCCAGTAGTATGGTATGGGGCACTGAAGCTTTCTTT. Complete variable domain (other parts from reference TRBV19 and TRBJ1-1): DGGITQSPKYLFRKEGQNVTLSCEQNLNHDAMYWYRQDPGQGLRLIYYSQIVNDFQKGDIAEGYSVSREKKESFPLTVTSAQKNPTAFYLCASSMVWGTEAFFGQGTRLTVV.

The J gene is TRBJ1-6, the V gene TRBV5-6, with 11 bases that match TRBD1. V lost 2 bases, J lost 10 bases, and 5 bases stayed unmatched. The CDR3 has 15 amino acids. Germline CDR1 and CDR2: SGHDT and YYEEEE. The CDR3 sequence: CASSLWTGGNSPLHF. CDR3 DNA: TGTGCCAGCAGCTTATGGACAGGGGGCAACTCACCCCTCCACTTT.

The J gene is TRBJ1-3, the V gene TRBV5-4, with TRBD1 as a possible D gene (5 bases). Germline CDR1 is SGHNT and CDR2 is YYREEE (reference sequence). The CDR3 consists of 15 residues. V shed 0 bases and J shed 1 base, with 8 bases lying between them. The CDR3 nucleotides are TGTGCCAGCAGCTTGGGGGGCCTATCTGGAAACACCATATATTTT. Its translation is CASSLGGLSGNTIYF.

V gene TRBV15 combines with J gene TRBJ2-2, with 9 positions matching TRBD1. After removal of 5 bases from V and 2 bases from J, the junction contained 18 bases not matched to a gene. Germline V lookup: CDR1 LNHNV, CDR2 YYDKDF (reference sequence). The CDR3 has 20 amino acids. CDR3 residues: CATSGWTGAKVGKNTGELFF. The CDR3 DNA follows: TGTGCCACCAGCGGTTGGACAGGGGCGAAAGTGGGCAAAAACACCGGGGAGCTGTTTTTT.

The chain recombines TRBV15 with TRBJ2-5; D uncertain. The V end was cut by 1 base, the J end by 0 bases, with 6 bases between. Germline V gives CDR1 LNHNV, CDR2 YYDKDF (reference sequence). CDR3 length: 14 residues. This chain's CDR3 is CATSRVVYQETQYF. For the CDR3, the DNA is TGTGCCACCAGCAGAGTCGTGTACCAAGAGACCCAGTACTTC.

The CDR3 nucleotides are TGCACCAGCAGCCACATACTAGCCTTAAAAAACATTCAGTACTTC. Its protein product is CTSSHILALKNIQYF. The chain uses TRBV1 and TRBJ2-4; the table gives TRBD2 as D, unverified against the DNA. TRBV1 is a pseudogene. The CDR3 spans 15 residues.

This rearrangement joins TRBV7-9 to TRBJ2-1; 8 bases line up with TRBD2. The CDR3 runs to 17 residues. The J segment lost 3 bases and the V segment lost 2 bases, leaving 9 bases of the junction unmatched. The germline CDR1 and CDR2 sequences are SEHNR and FQNEAQ (reference sequence). The DNA for the CDR3 is TGTGCCAGCAGCTTATGGATTCCGCGGGAGGACTACAATGAGCAGTTCTTC. Protein: CASSLWIPREDYNEQFF.

V and J are TRBV13 and TRBJ2-7; the match to TRBD1 covers 11 bases. This CDR3 comprises 16 residues. CDR1 and CDR2 from the germline V gene are PRHDT and FYEKMQ (reference sequence). The J segment lost 4 bases and the V segment lost 6 bases, leaving 11 bases of the junction unmatched. The CDR3 bases are TGTGCCAGCAGTCTTAAACCGGGACAGGGGGTGTACGAGCAGTACTTC. It translates to CASSLKPGQGVYEQYF.

This clone was recorded once. The J gene is TRBJ2-1, the V gene TRBV9; 14 nucleotides align to TRBD2. CDR1 is SGDLS and CDR2 is YYNGEE in the germline V gene. Germline trimming cut 4 bases from V and 2 bases from J; bases unmatched to any gene: 17. The CDR3 is 21 amino acids. The CDR3 bases are TGTGCCAGCAGCTCTCGACTAGCGGGAGGGTCTTCCCTAAGGCCCTACAATGAGCAGTTCTTC. This translates into CASSSRLAGGSSLRPYNEQFF.

The gene calls are TRBV9 and TRBJ2-7; 8 nucleotides match TRBD2. With 3 bases clipped from V and 4 bases from J, the junction kept 12 bases outside the gene matches. The CDR3 consists of 16 residues. The germline gives CDR1 SGDLS, CDR2 YYNGEE. The CDR3 DNA reads TGTGCCAGCAGCGAGGGACCCGGACTAGCTGTGTACGAGCAGTACTTC. It translates to CASSEGPGLAVYEQYF.

This clone was recorded a few times. The chain uses TRBV10-3 and TRBJ1-1, with D unresolved. The CDR3 runs 14 residues. V shed 4 bases and J shed 1 base, with 10 bases lying between them. CDR1 is ENHRY, CDR2 SYGVKD, per germline. The CDR3 protein is CAISAYSENTEAFF. As DNA, the CDR3 is TGTGCCATCAGTGCATACAGTGAGAACACTGAAGCTTTCTTT.

The V and J genes are TRBV5-6 and TRBJ2-7; D is perhaps TRBD2 (7 bases). The V end lost 3 bases, the J end lost 7 bases, and 11 bases lay between the germline ends. This CDR3 region has 12 residues. CDR1 and CDR2 (germline): SGHDT, YYEEEE. The CDR3 is CASSSQGGEQYF. The CDR3 DNA sequence: TGTGCCAGCAGCTCACAGGGAGGGGAGCAGTACTTC.

This clone was counted once. CDR3 nucleotide sequence: TGCGCCAGCAGCTTGGACTTATCTAGCACAGATACGCAGTATTTT. Amino acid sequence: CASSLDLSSTDTQYF. The chain joins TRBV5-1 to TRBJ2-3; D is uncertain. CDR1 and CDR2 (germline): SGHRS, YFSETQ. V shed 0 bases and J shed 0 bases, with 8 bases lying between them. This CDR3 spans 15 amino acids. Combining the CDR3 with reference TRBV5-1 and TRBJ2-3 gives the whole variable domain KAGVTQTPRYLIKTRGQQVTLSCSPISGHRSVSWYQQTPGQGLQFLFEYFSETQRNKGNFPGRFSGRQFSNSRSEMNVSTLELGDSALYLCASSLDLSSTDTQYFGPGTRLTVL.